The 32 T cell receptor beta chains reported below all come from one sample, sequenced in a study of post-analysis software for immune sequencing data. Study-wide points: Compared with controls, patients had more of about five TRBV segments, including TRBV5-6, TRBV5-1 and TRBV20-1.

Incorporated into the TCR beta cDNA libraries were unique molecular identifiers, which served to reduce PCR and sequencing biases. TCRdb itself ran the PCR reads through MiXCR, one entry per CDR3 protein. The sample contains around 400,000 distinct CDR3 sequences, roughly 40% of which appear only once. Their antigens remain unidentified. Material: blood. Receptor source: a girl aged 2-10 years with multiple sclerosis.

This clonotype has just one count. The V and J genes are TRBV7-2 and TRBJ1-4; D not certain. This CDR3 region has 14 residues. The V gene's germline CDR1 is SGHTA and CDR2 FQGNSA. V shed 1 base and J shed 4 bases, with 7 bases lying between them. CDR3 bases: TGTGCCAGCAGCTTAGGGCGGTATAATGAAAAACTGTTTTTT. Translated: CASSLGRYNEKLFF.

The sample holds a few counts of this clonotype. The chain employs TRBV5-5 and TRBJ1-2; D is perhaps TRBD1 (5 bases). The CDR3 has 16 residues. Germline V gene lookup returns CDR1 SGHKS and CDR2 YYEKEE (reference sequence). V lost 0 bases and J lost 2, with 14 bases in between. In nucleotides, the CDR3 is TGTGCCAGCAGCTTGGCCGAGGGGTCTGGGAACTATGGCTACACCTTC. This gives the protein CASSLAEGSGNYGYTF.

In this sample, this clonotype turned up a few times. The chain carries TRBV28 and TRBJ2-3; D uncertain. Trimming left V 6 bases short and J 4 bases short, with 14 bases between. CDR1 and CDR2 from the germline V gene are MDHEN and SYDVKM. This CDR3 has 14 residues. The CDR3 nucleotides read TGTGCCAGCAGAGGTCGGCGAGCCCCAGATACGCAGTATTTT. It is translated as CASRGRRAPDTQYF.

The chain uses TRBV7-3 and TRBJ2-3; D not resolved. The V gene's germline CDR1 is SGHTA and CDR2 FQGTGA. Trimming removed 2 bases at V and 3 bases at J, with 12 bases between. CDR3 length: 15 residues. DNA of the CDR3: TGTGCCAGCAGCTTATCCAGCGCGGAGACAGATACGCAGTATTTT. Translating it yields CASSLSSAETDTQYF.

The rearrangement joins TRBV19 to TRBJ2-3; 9 nucleotides line up with TRBD2. Trimming removed 6 bases from V and 3 bases from J; junction bases left unmatched: 4. This CDR3 has 14 residues. CDR1 and CDR2 from the germline V gene are LNHDA and SQIVND (reference sequence). The CDR3 is CASRSSGMTDTQYF. DNA for the CDR3: TGTGCCAGTAGATCTAGCGGGATGACAGATACGCAGTATTTT.

V gene TRBV2 combines with J gene TRBJ2-5; D remains unclear. Per germline, CDR1 SNHLY and CDR2 FYNNEI. Between the trimmed V and J ends, which lost 5 bases and 1 base, there was a span of 5 bases. The CDR3 loop spans 12 amino acids. The CDR3 region is CASSTTQETQYF. CDR3 DNA sequence: TGTGCCAGCAGTACAACCCAAGAGACCCAGTACTTC.

V gene TRBV4-3 combines with J gene TRBJ2-7; no clear D gene. Germline CDR1 and CDR2: LGHNA and YSLEER. V gave up 2 bases and J gave up 0 bases, with 11 bases separating them. CDR3 length: 15 amino acids. Here the CDR3 DNA reads TGCGCCAGCAGCCAAATTTGGGTCCCCTCCTACGAGCAGTACTTC. This encodes CASSQIWVPSYEQYF.

This clonotype has ten or more counts. V is TRBV5-4 and J is TRBJ2-7, with unresolved D. V dropped 4 bases and J dropped 3 bases, with 14 bases sitting between them. The CDR3 is 14 residues long. The germline V gene has CDR1 SGHNT and CDR2 YYREEE (reference sequence). The CDR3 DNA reads TGTGCCAGCAGCGATCTGGGTTCTAGCTACGAGCAGTACTTC. Translated: CASSDLGSSYEQYF.

This sequence joins TRBV5-6 and TRBJ2-3; no clear D. In germline, CDR1 is SGHDT, CDR2 YYEEEE. The CDR3 extends over 16 amino acids. The V end lost 0 bases, the J end lost 1 base, and 12 bases lay between the germline ends. CDR3 coding DNA: TGTGCCAGCAGCTTGGGTCGTCAGTTCGGCACAGATACGCAGTATTTT. It encodes CASSLGRQFGTDTQYF.

V and J are TRBV20-1 and TRBJ2-5, with 7 bases identical to TRBD2. The CDR3 consists of 15 residues. Losses at the gene ends were 5 bases for V and 9 bases for J; bases not matched to a gene: 18. Germline CDR1 reads DFQATT; CDR2 reads SNEGSKA (reference sequence). This chain's CDR3 is CSAPTGGAGLRAQYF. In DNA form, the CDR3 reads TGCAGTGCTCCTACGGGGGGAGCTGGCCTAAGGGCCCAGTACTTC.

The rearrangement links TRBV6-2 or TRBV6-3 to TRBJ2-2, with D possibly TRBD1 on 6 matching bases. There are 16 residues in the CDR3. Germline V CDR1 and CDR2: MNHEY, SVGEGT. V was pared by 6 bases and J by 0 bases, with 14 bases between. The CDR3: CASSRDTYTNTGELFF. The CDR3 coding sequence is TGTGCCAGCAGCCGGGACACTTATACGAACACCGGGGAGCTGTTTTTT.

V usage is TRBV12-3 or TRBV12-4 and J usage is TRBJ1-4, with D hard to call. Trimming stripped 6 bases from V and 5 bases from J, with 10 bases between. The CDR3 has 13 residues. The CDR3 here is CASRRVLNEKLFF. CDR3 DNA sequence: TGTGCCAGCAGAAGGGTATTGAATGAAAAACTGTTTTTT.

The chain carries TRBV5-1 and TRBJ1-1; D might be TRBD1 (5 bases). V shed 3 bases and J shed 3 bases, with 15 bases lying between them. CDR1 is SGHRS, CDR2 YFSETQ, per germline. There are 15 residues in the CDR3. CDR3 residues: CASSYRREAYTEAFF. CDR3 nucleotide sequence: TGCGCCAGCAGCTACCGCAGGGAGGCGTACACTGAAGCTTTCTTT.

This clonotype was picked up one time. The chain carries TRBV5-1 and TRBJ1-5, with D perhaps TRBD1 (6 bases). The germline CDR1 and CDR2 sequences are SGHRS and YFSETQ. The CDR3 spans 13 residues. Trimming removed 7 bases from V and 3 bases from J, with 11 bases in between. The CDR3 loop is CASSGQPNQPQHF. CDR3 bases: TGCGCCAGCTCCGGACAGCCCAATCAGCCCCAGCATTTT.

The CDR3: CASSLWTGGSNTQYF. CDR3 DNA sequence: TGTGCCAGCAGCTTATGGACAGGGGGCTCAAATACGCAGTATTTT. The V call is TRBV7-9, the J call TRBJ2-3, with 11 bases lining up with TRBD1. The junction had 5 bases not matched to a gene; V was cut back by 2 bases and J by 7 bases. Germline assignment: CDR1 SEHNR and CDR2 FQNEAQ (reference sequence). CDR3 length: 15 residues.

This clonotype has a handful of counts. V gene TRBV18 combines with J gene TRBJ1-2; the D gene is possibly TRBD1 (5 bases). With 1 base removed from V and 2 bases from J, the gap between germline ends came to 5 bases. This CDR3 contains 13 residues. Germline loops: CDR1 KGHSH, CDR2 LQKENI. The CDR3 DNA sequence: TGTGCCAGCTCACCACGGGACAACTATGGCTACACCTTC. Protein sequence: CASSPRDNYGYTF.

CDR3 protein: CASSRRLAGGLTDTQYF. Written as DNA, the CDR3 is TGTGCCAGCAGCCGGCGACTAGCGGGGGGTCTCACAGATACGCAGTATTTT. This chain links TRBV4-2 with TRBJ2-3, with 13 bases that match TRBD2. The length of the CDR3 is 17 residues. V lost 4 bases to trimming and J lost 2 bases; unmatched junction nucleotides: 6. Germline CDR1 reads LGHNA; CDR2 reads YNFKEQ.

The rearrangement joins TRBV6-6 to TRBJ1-2; maybe TRBD1 (6 bases). Germline CDR1 is MNHNY and CDR2 is SVGAGI (reference sequence). V shed 7 bases and J shed 9 bases, with 9 bases lying between them. The CDR3 runs to 10 residues. CDR3 in amino acids: CASMGDSYTF. CDR3 bases: TGTGCCAGCATGGGGGACAGCTACACCTTC.

This chain links TRBV12-3 or TRBV12-4 with TRBJ2-7; TRBD2 matches 12 bases. V lost 4 bases, J lost 3 bases, and 7 bases stayed unmatched. This CDR3 has 16 amino acids. The DNA for the CDR3 is TGTGCCAGCAGTTCCAGACTAGCGGGGGCGAACTACGAGCAGTACTTC. Its translation is CASSSRLAGANYEQYF.

This clonotype appeared a few times. The V and J genes are TRBV5-1 and TRBJ2-7, with 11 bases aligning to TRBD2. The V and J ends lost 2 bases and 4 bases, in that order; junction bases with no gene match: 5. CDR1 and CDR2 from the germline V gene are SGHRS and YFSETQ. The CDR3 runs 15 residues. The CDR3, as DNA: TGCGCCAGCAGCTTACTAGCGGGGGCCGCATACGAGCAGTACTTC. This translates into CASSLLAGAAYEQYF.

This clonotype was seen a few times. CDR3 amino acids: CASKGWRTHSYNEQFF. The CDR3 DNA reads TGTGCCAGCAAGGGTTGGAGGACGCACTCCTACAATGAGCAGTTCTTC. The chain links TRBV25-1 to TRBJ2-1, with D tentatively TRBD2 (5 bases). The CDR3 has 16 residues. Germline assignment: CDR1 MGHDK and CDR2 SYGVNS. V lost 7 bases and J 0 bases, leaving 16 bases between the germline ends.

V usage is TRBV10-3 and J usage is TRBJ2-7; tentative D call: TRBD2 (6 bases). The CDR3 extends over 15 amino acids. The V end lost 0 bases, the J end lost 2 bases, and 11 bases lay between the germline ends. Germline V gives CDR1 ENHRY, CDR2 SYGVKD. As DNA, the CDR3 is TGTGCCATCAGTGAGTCGGGGGGAGGCCCCTACGAGCAGTACTTC. It is translated as CAISESGGGPYEQYF.

This clonotype was detected a few times. J is TRBJ1-3 and V is TRBV5-1; D call uncertain. Germline-derived CDR1 and CDR2 are SGHRS and YFSETQ. V lost 0 bases and J lost 4, with 14 bases in between. This CDR3 is built from 16 residues. The CDR3, as DNA: TGCGCCAGCAGCTTGGCATGGGGTTCGACAGGAAACACCATATATTTT. Protein product: CASSLAWGSTGNTIYF. The complete variable domain, with remaining parts taken from reference TRBV5-1 and TRBJ1-3, reads KAGVTQTPRYLIKTRGQQVTLSCSPISGHRSVSWYQQTPGQGLQFLFEYFSETQRNKGNFPGRFSGRQFSNSRSEMNVSTLELGDSALYLCASSLAWGSTGNTIYFGEGSWLTVV.

The chain employs TRBV12-3 or TRBV12-4 and TRBJ1-2; D unclear. V was shortened by 1 base and J by 4 bases, with 13 bases between the two germline ends. This CDR3 comprises 15 residues. CDR3 amino acids: CASSLDVGGIYGYTF. CDR3 coding DNA: TGTGCCAGCAGTTTAGACGTAGGAGGGATCTATGGCTACACCTTC.

This clonotype was seen a handful of times. The rearrangement links TRBV9 to TRBJ2-7; the D gene is possibly TRBD2 (7 bases). Germline V lookup: CDR1 SGDLS, CDR2 YYNGEE. The V gene lost 0 bases and the J gene lost 2 bases, with 9 bases spanning the gap. CDR3 length equals 14 residues. The CDR3 protein is CASSVVGGAYEQYF. CDR3 sequence (DNA): TGTGCCAGCAGCGTAGTAGGGGGGGCCTACGAGCAGTACTTC.

This chain connects TRBV20-1 to TRBJ2-7; 10 bases line up with TRBD2. CDR1 and CDR2 (germline): DFQATT, SNEGSKA (reference sequence). The ends lost 1 base at V and 5 bases at J; junction bases unmatched: 5. CDR3 length equals 14 residues. CDR3 sequence: CSARVPSGSHEQYF. CDR3 DNA sequence: TGCAGTGCTAGAGTCCCTAGCGGGAGTCACGAGCAGTACTTC.

The V call is TRBV12-3 or TRBV12-4, the J call TRBJ2-3, with TRBD2 identical over 12 bases. The J segment lost 4 bases and the V segment lost 4 bases, leaving 9 bases of the junction unmatched. CDR3 length: 17 amino acids. Here the CDR3 DNA reads TGTGCCAGCAGTTCGGCTAGCGGGAGGGTAACCGCAGATACGCAGTATTTT. As protein: CASSSASGRVTADTQYF.

The chain links TRBV20-1 to TRBJ2-1, with 10 bases fitting TRBD2. The CDR3 extends over 15 amino acids. V shed 1 base, J shed 7 bases, and the junction held 7 bases outside the gene matches. CDR1 DFQATT and CDR2 SNEGSKA come from the germline V gene (reference sequence). CDR3 sequence reads: CSARVAGGLWNEQFF. DNA of the CDR3: TGCAGTGCTAGAGTAGCGGGAGGCCTTTGGAATGAGCAGTTCTTC.

The chain recombines TRBV5-1 with TRBJ2-7; D gene uncertain. Trimming stripped 0 bases from V and 2 bases from J, with 9 bases between. This CDR3 has 14 amino acids. Germline V gives CDR1 SGHRS, CDR2 YFSETQ. This CDR3 is CASSLEVSTYEQYF. In nucleotides, the CDR3 is TGCGCCAGCAGCTTGGAAGTCAGCACCTACGAGCAGTACTTC.

The V gene is TRBV6-5, the J gene TRBJ2-1; TRBD1 matches 9 bases. V was clipped by 5 bases and J by 5 bases; unmatched bases: 7. Germline V lookup: CDR1 MNHEY, CDR2 SVGAGI. This CDR3 contains 15 residues. DNA of the CDR3: TGTGCCAGCAGTGAGGACAGGGGCATGCACAATGAGCAGTTCTTC. Translated, it gives CASSEDRGMHNEQFF.

This chain uses TRBV7-2 with TRBJ2-7; 11 bases agree with TRBD1. Germline assignment: CDR1 SGHTA and CDR2 FQGNSA. The V and J ends lost 5 bases and 7 bases, in that order; junction bases with no gene match: 13. This CDR3 spans 16 amino acids. CDR3 in DNA: TGTGCCAGCAGCCACGGACAGGGGGCGGGTTACAATGAGCAGTACTTC. This encodes CASSHGQGAGYNEQYF.

This clonotype has a handful of counts. The V call is TRBV29-1, the J call TRBJ2-4; 12 bases fit TRBD1. The germline gives CDR1 SQVTM, CDR2 ANQGSEA. The CDR3 has 19 residues. The V segment lost 8 bases and the J segment 0 bases; nucleotides outside the gene matches: 17. CDR3 DNA sequence: TGCAGCCTCCAATCGACAGGGACAGGGGGCCGAGAAGCCAAAAACATTCAGTACTTC. This encodes CSLQSTGTGGREAKNIQYF.